A selection of T cell receptor beta chains follows, all from one sample in a study of identifying expanded T cells in peripheral blood. Sequenced by immunoSEQ multiplex PCR; TCRdb stores in-frame clones only, minus some. The sample lists more than 95,000 clones, more than 80% occurring once. Sequenced: blood. Receptors originate from a person aged 18 to 70 in good health. Both conserved end residues are part of each CDR3. The D gene is left open where the match is weak. Rows give clone size only sometimes, using once, few, many, or a class for an expanded clone.

>once|NA|TRBJ1-2|TRBV7-8
CASRPPLFYGYTF
TGTGCCAGCAGGCCACCCCTTTTCTATGGCTACACCTTC
>few|NA|TRBJ1-2|TRBV7-9
CASSSIDLLGGYTF
TGTGCCAGCAGCTCAATAGACCTTCTCGGCGGCTACACCTTC
>NA|NA|TRBJ2-7|TRBV7-7
CASSLGAGPLYEQYF
TGTGCCAGCAGCTTAGGGGCAGGCCCCCTCTACGAGCAGTACTTC
>NA|TRBD1|TRBJ1-2|TRBV4-1
CASSHELPATRDRGRVGGYTF
TGCGCCAGCAGCCACGAACTCCCCGCCACTCGGGACAGGGGTAGGGTTGGTGGCTACACCTTC
>NA|NA|TRBJ1-1|TRBV5-1
CASSLKGQGEAFF
TGCGCCAGCAGCTTGAAGGGGCAGGGCGAAGCTTTCTTT
>NA|NA|TRBJ1-5|TRBV5-4
CASSPALDQPQHF
TGTGCCAGCAGCCCGGCCCTAGATCAGCCCCAGCATTTT
>once|NA|TRBJ1-2|TRBV19
CASRGYYGYTF
TGTGCCAGTAGGGGATACTATGGCTACACCTTC
>NA|TRBD1|TRBJ2-5|TRBV2
CASSEEGGTGGGTQYF
TGTGCCAGCAGTGAAGAGGGTGGGACAGGGGGCGGGACCCAGTACTTC
>NA|TRBD1|TRBJ2-7|TRBV14
CASSLLDRGQVGQYF
TGTGCCAGCAGCCTCTTGGACAGGGGGCAGGTGGGGCAGTACTTC
>NA|NA|TRBJ2-2|TRBV7-9
CASSPLGDYITGELFF
TGTGCCAGCAGCCCCCTAGGAGACTATATCACCGGGGAGCTGTTTTTT
>NA|NA|TRBJ2-7|TRBV6-5
CASSLPGRAGYKQYF
TGTGCCAGCAGTCTACCGGGACGGGCAGGTTACAAGCAGTACTTC
>NA|NA|TRBJ1-1|TRBV15
CATSRAHMENTEAFF
TGTGCCACCAGCAGGGCGCATATGGAGAACACTGAAGCTTTCTTT
>NA|NA|TRBJ1-1|TRBV18
CASSPGGVLTEAFF
TGTGCCAGCTCACCAGGCGGGGTTCTGACTGAAGCTTTCTTT
>NA|NA|TRBJ1-2|TRBV30
CAWRTVPNYGYTF
TGTGCCTGGCGGACAGTGCCTAACTATGGCTACACCTTC
>NA|NA|TRBJ1-2|TRBV6-5
CASTEGNYGYTF
TGTGCCAGTACGGAGGGGAACTATGGCTACACCTTC
>few|NA|TRBJ1-1|TRBV5-4
CASSLGGRGLTEAFF
TGTGCCAGCAGCTTGGGGGGCAGGGGACTTACTGAAGCTTTCTTT
>NA|NA|TRBJ1-2|TRBV11-3
CASSLDTYGYTF
TGTGCCAGCAGCTTAGATACATATGGCTACACCTTC
>NA|NA|TRBJ1-1|TRBV2
CASSVRRGTEAFF
TGTGCCAGCAGTGTAAGGAGAGGAACTGAAGCTTTCTTT
>once|NA|TRBJ1-4|TRBV15
CATSRGIGQGRLNEKLFF
TGTGCCACCAGCAGAGGTATTGGGCAGGGTCGCCTTAATGAAAAACTGTTTTTT
>NA|TRBD1|TRBJ1-1|TRBV30
CAWGDRGPRTEAFF
TGTGCCTGGGGGGACAGGGGGCCTAGGACTGAAGCTTTCTTT
>NA|NA|TRBJ2-7|TRBV7-8
CASSLEWYEQYF
TGTGCCAGCAGCTTAGAATGGTACGAGCAGTACTTC
>NA|NA|TRBJ1-4|TRBV9
CASSVGRQTTNEKLFF
TGTGCCAGCAGCGTAGGCAGACAAACAACTAATGAAAAACTGTTTTTT
>NA|NA|TRBJ2-1|TRBV18
CASSPSAQGTGNEQFF
TGTGCCAGCTCACCATCTGCCCAGGGTACGGGGAATGAGCAGTTCTTC
>once|NA|TRBJ1-1|TRBV14
CASSQGSDKANSNTEAFF
TGTGCCAGCAGCCAAGGTAGTGACAAGGCCAACTCGAACACTGAAGCTTTCTTT
>NA|TRBD1|TRBJ2-1|TRBV29-1
CSVYGTGNYNEQFF
TGCAGCGTTTACGGGACAGGCAACTACAATGAGCAGTTCTTC
>NA|TRBD1|TRBJ2-3|TRBV27
CASRKDREIDTQYF
TGTGCCAGCAGGAAGGACAGGGAAATAGATACGCAGTATTTT
>NA|NA|TRBJ2-3|TRBV7-3
CASSLSLEADTQYF
TGTGCCAGCAGCTTAAGTCTAGAAGCGGATACGCAGTATTTT
>NA|TRBD1|TRBJ1-4|TRBV2
CASSTRGLTNEKLFF
TGTGCCAGCAGTACAAGGGGGCTTACTAATGAAAAACTGTTTTTT
>NA|TRBD1|TRBJ2-7|TRBV7-6
CASSPGTDPSYEQYF
TGTGCCAGCAGCCCCGGGACAGATCCTTCCTACGAGCAGTACTTC